This is a list of T cell receptor beta chains from one sample in a study of blood T cell repertoires in COVID-19. Data came from immunoSEQ multiplex PCR; TCRdb stores just in-frame clones and leaves some out. The sample has some 78,000 clones; 87% are singletons. The source material was peripheral blood. The receptors originated from a woman of 80 years or more with active or convalescent COVID-19. CDR3s include the opening cysteine and the closing phenylalanine or tryptophan. Each record gives: J gene, clone size, V gene, D gene, CDR3 protein, CDR3 DNA. The D gene is left open where the match is weak. Expanded clones get a size class; other rows say once, few or many, or leave the size out.

TRBJ2-2 | . | TRBV10-3 | TRBD2 | CAIRASGKNTGELFF | TGTGCCATCAGGGCTAGCGGGAAGAACACCGGGGAGCTGTTTTTT
TRBJ2-7 | . | TRBV7-2 | TRBD2 | CASSLARGLVGYEQYF | TGTGCCAGCAGTCTAGCCCGGGGACTAGTTGGCTACGAGCAGTACTTC
TRBJ2-6 | . | TRBV19 | TRBD1 | CASSTYRDRGSGGANVLTF | TGTGCCAGTAGTACCTACCGGGACAGGGGGTCTGGTGGGGCCAACGTCCTGACTTTC
TRBJ1-1 | . | TRBV7-6 | TRBD1 | CASSFGQGNTEAFF | TGTGCCAGCAGCTTTGGACAGGGCAACACTGAAGCTTTCTTT
TRBJ1-3 | . | TRBV3-1/TRBV3-2 | . | CASSRVEAGNTIYF | TGTGCCAGCAGTCGGGTGGAGGCTGGAAACACCATATATTTT
TRBJ2-2 | . | TRBV15 | . | CATSRVFDTGELFF | TGTGCCACCAGCAGAGTATTTGACACCGGGGAGCTGTTTTTT
TRBJ2-7 | . | TRBV3-1/TRBV3-2 | . | CASSETDYEQYF | TGTGCCAGCAGTGAGACAGACTACGAGCAGTACTTC
TRBJ2-2 | once | TRBV12-3/TRBV12-4 | TRBD2 | CASSSLREGELFF | TGTGCCAGCAGTTCTCTGCGGGAGGGGGAGCTGTTTTTT
TRBJ1-4 | . | TRBV28 | TRBD1 | CASRSGTGGADNEKLFF | TGTGCCAGCAGGTCCGGGACAGGGGGCGCAGATAATGAAAAACTGTTTTTT
TRBJ2-1 | . | TRBV5-4 | TRBD2 | CASSLGLAGEQFF | TGTGCCAGCAGCTTGGGACTAGCCGGTGAGCAGTTCTTC
TRBJ2-7 | . | TRBV27 | TRBD1 | CASSHGQGRSYEQYF | TGTGCCAGCAGCCACGGACAGGGGCGTTCCTACGAGCAGTACTTC
TRBJ2-6 | . | TRBV30 | . | CAWSVRGWANVLTF | TGTGCCTGGAGTGTACGCGGCTGGGCCAACGTCCTGACTTTC
TRBJ2-7 | . | TRBV11-3 | . | CASSPLAPRQARMNEQYF | TGTGCCAGCAGCCCTCTAGCCCCCCGGCAGGCCCGTATGAACGAGCAGTACTTC
TRBJ1-2 | . | TRBV10-3 | TRBD1 | CAIAGQGGYGYTF | TGTGCCATCGCCGGACAGGGAGGCTATGGCTACACCTTC
TRBJ2-6 | . | TRBV6-6 | . | CASRRQQTGFSGANVLTF | TGTGCCAGCAGACGACAGCAAACAGGGTTCTCTGGGGCCAACGTCCTGACTTTC
TRBJ2-7 | . | TRBV7-2 | . | CASTLQQSSYEQYF | TGTGCCAGCACTCTTCAACAGAGCTCCTACGAGCAGTACTTC
TRBJ2-7 | . | TRBV5-1 | . | CASSLQGGEQYF | TGCGCCAGCAGCCTTCAGGGGGGCGAGCAGTACTTC
TRBJ2-2 | . | TRBV12-3/TRBV12-4 | . | CASSSRSTGELFF | TGTGCCAGCAGTTCGAGGAGCACCGGGGAGCTGTTTTTT
TRBJ2-7 | . | TRBV15 | . | CATSLGQGSYEQYF | TGTGCCACCAGTTTAGGGCAGGGGTCCTACGAGCAGTACTTC
TRBJ1-6 | . | TRBV6-4 | . | CASSDRTPGGDSPLHF | TGTGCCAGCAGTGACAGGACACCCGGGGGGGATTCACCCCTCCACTTT
TRBJ2-2 | . | TRBV28 | . | CASLRGGVRSTGELFF | TGTGCCAGCCTCCGAGGAGGGGTGAGGAGCACCGGGGAGCTGTTTTTT
TRBJ2-3 | . | TRBV9 | TRBD2 | CASSGGLARTDTQYF | TGTGCCAGCAGCGGCGGACTAGCCCGCACAGATACGCAGTATTTT
TRBJ2-3 | . | TRBV4-1 | . | CASSQFNTDTQYF | TGCGCCAGCAGCCAATTTAACACAGATACGCAGTATTTT
TRBJ2-3 | . | TRBV3-1/TRBV3-2 | TRBD2 | CASTRLAGGGTDTQYF | TGTGCCAGCACGCGTCTAGCGGGAGGTGGCACAGATACGCAGTATTTT
TRBJ2-1 | . | TRBV7-2 | . | CASSLTGSSYNEQFF | TGTGCCAGCAGCTTAACTGGGAGCTCCTACAATGAGCAGTTCTTC
TRBJ2-5 | once | TRBV30 | . | CAWSPGGTQYF | TGTGCCTGGAGTCCCGGTGGGACCCAGTACTTC
TRBJ2-5 | . | TRBV20-1 | . | CSAPRGETQYF | TGCAGTGCTCCGAGGGGGGAGACCCAGTACTTC
TRBJ2-1 | . | TRBV5-4 | . | CASSGSAIDYNEQFF | TGTGCCAGCAGCGGGAGCGCGATCGACTACAATGAGCAGTTCTTC
TRBJ2-5 | . | TRBV2 | TRBD1 | CASNIPGQGALETQYF | TGTGCCAGCAATATTCCGGGACAGGGGGCATTGGAGACCCAGTACTTC
TRBJ1-2 | . | TRBV6-5 | TRBD1 | CASSYGGQGYGYTF | TGTGCCAGCAGTTACGGAGGACAGGGCTATGGCTACACCTTC
TRBJ2-1 | . | TRBV9 | . | CASSVERGEQFF | TGTGCCAGCAGCGTAGAAAGGGGTGAGCAGTTCTTC
TRBJ2-3 | . | TRBV3-1/TRBV3-2 | TRBD2 | CASSQDRIAGGPRDTQYF | TGTGCCAGCAGCCAAGATAGAATAGCGGGGGGGCCGAGGGATACGCAGTATTTT
TRBJ1-2 | . | TRBV10-3 | TRBD1 | CAIRGDRANYGYTF | TGTGCCATCAGGGGGGACAGAGCTAACTATGGCTACACCTTC
TRBJ2-1 | . | TRBV7-6 | TRBD2 | CASSSLAGGRGDEQFF | TGTGCCAGCAGCTCCCTAGCGGGAGGGAGGGGGGATGAGCAGTTCTTC
TRBJ2-2 | . | TRBV28 | . | CASSLPHRVNTGELFF | TGTGCCAGCAGCCTACCCCACAGGGTGAACACCGGGGAGCTGTTTTTT
TRBJ1-6 | . | TRBV9 | . | CASSAGTPQTPLHF | TGTGCCAGCAGTGCCGGGACACCCCAGACACCCCTCCACTTT
TRBJ2-3 | . | TRBV9 | . | CATQTGHLTDTQYF | TGTGCCACCCAAACGGGACATCTCACAGATACGCAGTATTTT
TRBJ2-1 | . | TRBV28 | TRBD1 | CASSLRTGTGGDEQFF | TGTGCCAGCAGTTTAAGGACCGGGACAGGTGGCGATGAGCAGTTCTTC
TRBJ2-2 | . | TRBV4-3 | . | CASRKGGAGNTGELFF | TGCGCCAGCAGGAAGGGGGGGGCCGGGAACACCGGGGAGCTGTTTTTT
TRBJ2-7 | . | TRBV12-3/TRBV12-4 | TRBD1 | CASSRAGGGEQYF | TGTGCCAGCAGCCGCGCAGGGGGCGGGGAGCAGTACTTC
TRBJ1-1 | . | TRBV19 | . | CASSIDRENTEAFF | TGTGCCAGTAGTATAGATCGCGAAAACACTGAAGCTTTCTTT
TRBJ1-2 | once | TRBV5-1 | TRBD1 | CASRSTPNRGSSYGYTF | TGCGCCAGCAGATCAACACCCAACAGGGGATCTAGCTATGGCTACACCTTC
TRBJ2-7 | . | TRBV3-1/TRBV3-2 | TRBD2 | CASSQYGGTYEQYF | TGTGCCAGCAGCCAGTACGGGGGGACCTACGAGCAGTACTTC